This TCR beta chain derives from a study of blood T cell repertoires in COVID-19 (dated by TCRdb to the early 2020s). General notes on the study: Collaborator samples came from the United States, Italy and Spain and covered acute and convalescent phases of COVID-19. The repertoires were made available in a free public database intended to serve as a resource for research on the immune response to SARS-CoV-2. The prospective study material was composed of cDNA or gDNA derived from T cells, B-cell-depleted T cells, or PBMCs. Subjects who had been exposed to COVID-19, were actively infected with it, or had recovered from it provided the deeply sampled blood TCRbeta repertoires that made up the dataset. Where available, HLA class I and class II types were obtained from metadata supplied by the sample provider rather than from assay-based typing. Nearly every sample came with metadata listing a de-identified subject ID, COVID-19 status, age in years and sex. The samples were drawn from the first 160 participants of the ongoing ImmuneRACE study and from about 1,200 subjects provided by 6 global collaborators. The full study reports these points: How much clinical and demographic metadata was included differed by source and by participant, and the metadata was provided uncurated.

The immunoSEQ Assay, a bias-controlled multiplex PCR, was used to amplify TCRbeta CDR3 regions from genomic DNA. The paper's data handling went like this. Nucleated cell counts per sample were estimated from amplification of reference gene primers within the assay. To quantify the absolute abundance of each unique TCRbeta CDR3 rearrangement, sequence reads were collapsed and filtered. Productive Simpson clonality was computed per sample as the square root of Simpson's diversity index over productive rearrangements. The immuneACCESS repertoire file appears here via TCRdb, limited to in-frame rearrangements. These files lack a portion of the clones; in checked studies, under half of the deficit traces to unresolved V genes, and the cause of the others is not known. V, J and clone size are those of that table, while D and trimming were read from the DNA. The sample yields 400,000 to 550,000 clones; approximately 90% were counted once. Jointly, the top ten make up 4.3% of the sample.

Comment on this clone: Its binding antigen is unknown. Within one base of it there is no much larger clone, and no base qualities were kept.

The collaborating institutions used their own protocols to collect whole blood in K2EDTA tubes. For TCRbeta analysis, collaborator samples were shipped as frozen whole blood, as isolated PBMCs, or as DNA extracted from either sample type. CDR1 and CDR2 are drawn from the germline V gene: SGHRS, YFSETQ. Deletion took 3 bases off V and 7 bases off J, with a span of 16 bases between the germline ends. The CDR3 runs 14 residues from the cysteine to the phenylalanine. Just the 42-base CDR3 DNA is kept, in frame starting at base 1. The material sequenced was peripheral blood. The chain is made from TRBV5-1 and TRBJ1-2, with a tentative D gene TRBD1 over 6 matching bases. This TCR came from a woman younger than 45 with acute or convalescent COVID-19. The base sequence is TGCGCCAGCAGCTCCTGGACAGCGGCCCTTGGCTACACCTTC. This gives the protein CASSSWTAALGYTF.